Presented here are 18 T cell receptor beta chains from one specimen sequenced in a study of CD8 T cells in ankylosing spondylitis. TCRdb re-called the 5' RACE reads through MiXCR, storing one row per CDR3 protein. The data contain hundreds of thousands of distinct CDR3 sequences, approximately 24% of them singletons. Material: blood, either unsorted or a sorted T cell fraction (not recorded which). The receptors here all came from a male donor with ankylosing spondylitis or in good health (not recorded which).

The chain carries TRBV5-1 and TRBJ1-1, with unresolved D. With 1 base removed from V and 4 bases from J, the gap between germline ends came to 11 bases. CDR3 length equals 14 residues. CDR1 and CDR2 from the germline V gene are SGHRS and YFSETQ. The CDR3 coding sequence is TGCGCCAGCAGCTTGCCTAGGGCGGGCACTGAAGCTTTCTTT. This translates into CASSLPRAGTEAFF.

This clonotype was seen many times. This chain joins TRBV10-3 and TRBJ1-1, with D uncertain. This CDR3 has 12 residues. V dropped 6 bases and J dropped 5 bases, with 10 bases sitting between them. The V gene's germline CDR1 is ENHRY and CDR2 SYGVKD. As DNA, the CDR3 is TGTGCCATCAGGATGGGTGGGACTGAAGCTTTCTTT. Encoded protein: CAIRMGGTEAFF.

Many counts were recorded for this clonotype. The genes are TRBV11-2 and TRBJ2-7; D is perhaps TRBD2 (5 bases). V lost 5 bases and J lost 3, with 14 bases in between. From germline, CDR1 is SGHAT and CDR2 FQNNGV. The CDR3 has 14 residues. Written as DNA, the CDR3 is TGTGCCAGCAGCCGTACCGACGGGGACTACGAGCAGTACTTC. It translates to CASSRTDGDYEQYF.

For this clonotype: One base away lies a much larger clone, so this may be a sequencing read error. This rearrangement joins TRBV10-3 to TRBJ1-4, with a weak D call TRBD1 (5 bases). The length of the CDR3 is 14 residues. The V end lost 1 base, the J end lost 10 bases, and 13 bases lay between the germline ends. Germline CDR1 and CDR2: ENHRY and SYGVKD. CDR3 in amino acids: CAISEWGNRAKLFF. In nucleotides, the CDR3 is TGTGCCATCAGTGAGTGGGGGAATCGTGCAAAACTGTTTTTT.

This clonotype has only a few counts. The chain employs TRBV5-1 and TRBJ2-7; D uncertain. Germline-derived CDR1 and CDR2 are SGHRS and YFSETQ. With 7 bases removed from V and 8 bases from J, the gap between germline ends came to 7 bases. The CDR3 is made up of 9 amino acids. The CDR3 sequence is CASPRKQYF. DNA for the CDR3: TGCGCCAGCCCCCGCAAGCAGTACTTC.

Notes on this clonotype: One base away lies a much larger clone, so this may be a sequencing read error. This rearrangement joins TRBV5-1 to TRBJ2-6; D possibly corresponds to TRBD1 (5 bases). Germline values: CDR1 SGHRS, CDR2 YFSETQ. The CDR3 spans 18 residues. The V and J ends lost 3 bases and 0 bases respectively, with 16 bases between them. The CDR3 here is CASSSDKERLSGANVLTF. Written as DNA, the CDR3 is TGCGCCAGCAGCTCGGACAAGGAAAGACTCTCTGGGGCCAACGTCCTGACTTTC.

At least ten counts were recorded for this clonotype. V usage is TRBV29-1 and J usage is TRBJ2-7; TRBD1 agrees at 12 bases. The junction had 8 bases not matched to a gene; V was cut back by 4 bases and J by 7 bases. Germline V gene sequence: CDR1 SQVTM, CDR2 ANQGSEA. The CDR3 length is 14 residues. CDR3 nucleotide sequence: TGCAGCGTTGCCGGGGGACAGGGGGCTACTGAGCAGTACTTC. It translates to CSVAGGQGATEQYF.

The rearrangement uses TRBV12-3 or TRBV12-4 and TRBJ2-5; D perhaps matches TRBD1 (5 bases). Trimming stripped 0 bases from V and 4 bases from J, with 12 bases between. The CDR3 has 15 amino acids. DNA of the CDR3: TGTGCCAGCAGTTTAGCGCTTTCTAGGGGAGAGACCCAGTACTTC. Its protein is CASSLALSRGETQYF.

This chain links TRBV21-1 with TRBJ2-7; TRBD2 is the table's D call, not checked against the DNA. TRBV21-1 is classified as a pseudogene. This CDR3 is 21 amino acids long. CDR3: CASSTFSPGVSGSSDRHEQYF. The CDR3 DNA sequence: TGTGCCAGCAGCACATTTTCCCCGGGGGTTAGCGGGAGTTCGGATCGCCACGAGCAGTACTTC.

The chain uses TRBV20-1 and TRBJ2-3, with 11 bases that match TRBD2. Losses at the gene ends were 3 bases for V and 0 bases for J; bases not matched to a gene: 8. The CDR3 is made up of 17 amino acids. CDR1 is DFQATT, CDR2 SNEGSKA, per germline (reference sequence). CDR3 coding DNA: TGCAGTGCTAGGGGACTAGCGGCCTCTACTAGCACAGATACGCAGTATTTT. It is translated as CSARGLAASTSTDTQYF.

This clonotype was observed at least ten times. The chain combines TRBV20-1 with TRBJ2-2; D remains unclear. The CDR3 contains 15 residues. Germline-derived CDR1 and CDR2 are DFQATT and SNEGSKA (reference sequence). V gave up 3 bases and J gave up 0 bases, with 11 bases separating them. Here the CDR3 reads CSASPVLANTGELFF. The CDR3 coding sequence is TGCAGTGCTAGCCCGGTCCTCGCGAACACCGGGGAGCTGTTTTTT.

This clonotype has at least ten counts. V gene TRBV5-1 combines with J gene TRBJ2-1; D possibly matches TRBD1 or TRBD2 (5 bases each). CDR3 length equals 14 residues. Germline V CDR1 and CDR2: SGHRS, YFSETQ. Deletions cut 4 bases from V and 13 bases from J, with 21 bases between. CDR3 in amino acids: CASSVPGTDRRQFF. CDR3 bases: TGCGCCAGCAGCGTTCCCGGGACCGACCGACGCCAGTTCTTC.

This clonotype was seen repeatedly, ten times or more. CDR3 loop: CASSHLINEQFF. The CDR3 DNA is TGTGCCAGCAGTCATTTGATTAATGAGCAGTTCTTC. This chain uses TRBV6-1 with TRBJ2-1; no clear D gene. The CDR3 runs to 12 residues. V was trimmed by 5 bases and J by 7 bases, leaving 9 bases between them. Per germline, CDR1 MNHNS and CDR2 SASEGT.

In its sample, this clonotype was seen a few times. The V gene is TRBV5-1, the J gene TRBJ1-4; 8 bases match TRBD1. Germline CDR1 is SGHRS and CDR2 is YFSETQ. V gave up 4 bases and J gave up 8 bases; unmatched junction bases: 13. The CDR3 totals 16 residues. The CDR3 sequence is CASSGGQAARSEKLFF. The CDR3 bases are TGCGCCAGCAGCGGGGGACAGGCGGCGCGATCCGAAAAACTGTTTTTT.

This clonotype was seen at least ten times. The chain uses TRBV12-3 or TRBV12-4 and TRBJ1-1, with D perhaps matching TRBD1 (6 bases). The CDR3 runs 15 residues. V was cut by 6 bases and J by 1 base, with 15 bases left in between. CDR3 in amino acids: CASSPPGRGNTEAFF. The CDR3 DNA sequence: TGTGCCAGCAGCCCTCCTGGCAGGGGGAACACTGAAGCTTTCTTT.

This clonotype appeared many times. The chain recombines TRBV5-1 with TRBJ2-7, with D unclear. Trimming took 0 bases from V and 3 from J, leaving 10 bases between them. The germline V gene encodes CDR1 SGHRS and CDR2 YFSETQ. The CDR3 extends over 14 amino acids. CDR3 nucleotides: TGCGCCAGCAGCTTGGAGGTTCTGAACTACGAGCAGTACTTC. As protein: CASSLEVLNYEQYF.

The chain has TRBV12-3 or TRBV12-4 and TRBJ2-3; weak D call: TRBD2 (6 bases). V lost 5 bases to trimming and J lost 1 base, with 16 bases between them. This CDR3 has 16 amino acids. The CDR3 bases are TGTGCCAGCAGTAAAGGGAGGACACCGGGCACAGATACGCAGTATTTT. This encodes CASSKGRTPGTDTQYF.

This clonotype has a count of ten or more. This sequence joins TRBV29-1 and TRBJ1-1; no reliable D call. CDR1 SQVTM and CDR2 ANQGSEA come from the germline V gene. The CDR3 loop spans 11 amino acids. V was shortened by 6 bases and J by 3 bases, with 8 bases between the two germline ends. The CDR3 loop reads CSVRFDTEAFF. CDR3 in DNA: TGCAGCGTAAGGTTCGACACTGAAGCTTTCTTT.